This T cell receptor beta chain stems from a study of T cells in localized non-small cell lung cancer. Profiling relied on immunoSEQ multiplex PCR, and the TCRdb table lists in-frame clones only, not all of them. The sample has tens of thousands of clones; about 90% are singletons. Study results and caveats: With higher T cell density in blood came longer overall survival. Of the tissues analyzed, uninvolved adjacent lung showed maximal T cell clonality, greater than tumor. As only one tumor region underwent sequencing, heterogeneity remains possible.

Of note for this clone: The antigen remains undetermined.

The starting material was peripheral blood, obtained before any cancer treatment. This sequence was found in a female donor older than 55 with stage I lung adenocarcinoma.

CDR3: CASSQPGQGSRETQYF. The DNA of the CDR3 is TGTGCCAGCAGCCAGCCGGGACAGGGGTCGAGGGAGACCCAGTACTTC. The chain employs TRBV5-6 and TRBJ2-5, with 10 bases identical to TRBD1. The CDR3 is made up of 16 amino acids. V was pared by 4 bases and J by 5 bases, with 11 bases of the junction left unmatched. The V gene's germline CDR1 is SGHDT and CDR2 YYEEEE.